This TCR beta chain comes out of a study of CD8 T cells in Susac syndrome. Random hexamers were used to reverse transcribe an amount of roughly 0.5 to 1 ug RNA. Each CDR3 protein is one row after TCRdb ran MiXCR on the immunoSEQ multiplex PCR reads. This sample carries roughly 200,000 distinct CDR3 sequences, over 85% of them seen once, and the ten largest clones take less than 0.11%. TEMRA cells were FACS-enriched, and CD8+ and CD4+ T cells were isolated negatively. The sequenced sample was CD4+ T cells from PBMCs. This TCR was sampled from a human donor in good health.

As DNA, the CDR3 is TGTGCCAGCAGCTATCTGGACGGTGAGCAGTACGTC. Encoded protein: CASSYLDGEQYV. The genes are TRBV7-9 and TRBJ2-7; no firm D call. Trimming took 4 bases from V and 7 from J, leaving 11 bases between them. The CDR3 is made up of 12 amino acids. Looked up from germline, CDR1 is SEHNR and CDR2 is FQNEAQ (reference sequence).